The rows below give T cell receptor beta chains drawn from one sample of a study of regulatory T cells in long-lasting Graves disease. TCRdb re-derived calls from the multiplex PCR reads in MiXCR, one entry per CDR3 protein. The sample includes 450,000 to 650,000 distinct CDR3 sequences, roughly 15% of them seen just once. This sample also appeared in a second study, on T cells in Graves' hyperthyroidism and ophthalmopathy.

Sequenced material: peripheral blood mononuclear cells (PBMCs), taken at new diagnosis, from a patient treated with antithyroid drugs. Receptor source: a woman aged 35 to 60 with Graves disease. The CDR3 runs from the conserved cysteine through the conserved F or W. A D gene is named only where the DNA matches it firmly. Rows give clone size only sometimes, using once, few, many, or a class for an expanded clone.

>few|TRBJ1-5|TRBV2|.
CASSVRGDRNQPQHF
TGTGCCAGCAGTGTAAGAGGGGATCGTAATCAGCCCCAGCATTTT
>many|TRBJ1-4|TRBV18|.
CASSPRTGEEKLFF
TGTGCCAGCTCACCAAGGACGGGGGAGGAAAAACTGTTTTTT
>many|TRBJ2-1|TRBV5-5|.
CASTLGPMAYNEQFF
TGTGCCAGCACCCTGGGGCCTATGGCCTACAATGAGCAGTTCTTC
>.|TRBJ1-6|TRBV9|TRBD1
CASSVGTGDNSPLHF
TGTGCCAGCAGCGTAGGAACAGGGGATAATTCACCCCTCCACTTT
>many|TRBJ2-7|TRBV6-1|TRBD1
CASTKEAGGFYEQYF
TGTGCCAGCACAAAGGAGGCAGGGGGTTTTTACGAGCAGTACTTC
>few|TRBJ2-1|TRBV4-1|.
CASSRVWGPNEQFF
TGCGCCAGCAGCCGCGTCTGGGGACCCAATGAGCAGTTCTTC
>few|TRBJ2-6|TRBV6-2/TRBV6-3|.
CASSYSVGQFTGANVLTF
TGTGCCAGCAGTTACTCTGTGGGGCAGTTCACTGGGGCCAACGTCCTGACTTTC
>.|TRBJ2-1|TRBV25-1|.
CASSEWQGNEQFF
TGTGCCAGCAGTGAATGGCAGGGCAATGAGCAGTTCTTC
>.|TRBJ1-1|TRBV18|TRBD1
CASSPPDRAGAEAFF
TGTGCCAGCTCACCACCGGACAGGGCGGGCGCTGAAGCTTTCTTT
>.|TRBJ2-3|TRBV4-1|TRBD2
CASSQDRAGGTDTQYF
TGCGCCAGCAGCCAAGACCGGGCGGGGGGCACAGATACGCAGTATTTT
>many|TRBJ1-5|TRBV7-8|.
CASSLEREISNQPQHF
TGTGCCAGCAGCTTAGAGAGGGAAATTAGCAATCAGCCCCAGCATTTT
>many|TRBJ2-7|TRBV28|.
CASSSGRREQYF
TGTGCCAGCTCTTCAGGGAGACGGGAGCAGTACTTC
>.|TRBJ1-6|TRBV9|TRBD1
CASSLNRGPLHF
TGTGCCAGCAGCCTCAACAGGGGCCCCCTCCATTTT
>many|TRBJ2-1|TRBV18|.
CASSPLFALPNNEQFF
TGTGCCAGCTCACCCCTTTTTGCACTGCCAAACAATGAGCAGTTCTTC
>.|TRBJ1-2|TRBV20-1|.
CSASGDRNYGYTF
TGCAGTGCTAGTGGAGACAGGAACTATGGCTACACCTTC
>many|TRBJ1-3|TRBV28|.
CASQHSLGGVSGNTIYF
TGTGCCAGCCAACACTCCCTCGGTGGAGTCTCTGGAAACACCATATATTTT
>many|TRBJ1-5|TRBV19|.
CASSVQGSGNQPQHF
TGTGCCAGTAGTGTACAGGGATCGGGCAATCAGCCCCAGCATTTT
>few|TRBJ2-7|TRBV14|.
CASSQGRGMGYEQYF
TGTGCCAGCAGCCAAGGACGAGGGATGGGTTACGAGCAGTACTTC
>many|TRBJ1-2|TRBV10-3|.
CAISESGSRYGYTF
TGTGCCATCAGTGAGTCGGGCAGCCGTTATGGCTACACCTTC
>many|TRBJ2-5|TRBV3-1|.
CASSQEGGGETQYF
TGTGCCAGCAGCCAAGAGGGCGGGGGCGAGACCCAGTACTTC
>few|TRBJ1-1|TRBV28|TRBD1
CASSGEGRGRGTEAFF
TGTGCCAGCAGTGGGGAAGGGAGGGGGCGAGGAACTGAAGCTTTCTTT
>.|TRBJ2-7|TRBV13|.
CASSVRGQGGYEQYF
TGTGCCAGCAGCGTAAGGGGTCAGGGTGGCTACGAGCAGTACTTC
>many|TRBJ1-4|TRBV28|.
CASSLWTLPGREGEKLFF
TGTGCCAGCAGTTTATGGACCCTACCGGGACGGGAGGGTGAAAAACTGTTTTTT
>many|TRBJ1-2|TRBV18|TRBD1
CASSPGTGRGYTF
TGTGCCAGCAGCCCCGGGACAGGACGGGGCTACACCTTC
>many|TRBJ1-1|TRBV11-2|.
CASSSELVNTEAFF
TGTGCCAGCAGCTCGGAGCTGGTGAACACTGAAGCTTTCTTT
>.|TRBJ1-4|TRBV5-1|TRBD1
CASSSGLGTGSEKLFF
TGCGCCAGCAGCTCTGGTCTAGGGACAGGGAGTGAAAAACTGTTTTTT
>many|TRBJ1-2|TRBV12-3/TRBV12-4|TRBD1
CASSLGTGGNYGYTF
TGTGCCAGCAGTTTAGGGACAGGGGGGAACTATGGCTACACCTTC
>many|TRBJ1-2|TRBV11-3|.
CASSLVTGTNYGYTF
TGTGCCAGCAGCTTAGTTACAGGGACCAACTATGGCTACACCTTC
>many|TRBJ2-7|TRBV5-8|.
CASSLPGTVGSEQYF
TGTGCCAGCAGTCTACCCGGGACGGTGGGGTCCGAGCAGTACTTC
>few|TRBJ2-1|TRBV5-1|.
CASSLAISSYNEQFF
TGCGCCAGCAGCTTGGCCATATCCTCCTACAATGAGCAGTTCTTC
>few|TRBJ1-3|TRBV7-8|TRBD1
CASSIGTGAISGNTIYF
TGTGCCAGCAGCATCGGGACAGGGGCGATTTCTGGAAACACCATATATTTT
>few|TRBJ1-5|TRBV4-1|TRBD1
CASSRTGTGIFNQPQHF
TGCGCCAGCAGCCGCACCGGGACAGGGATCTTCAATCAGCCCCAGCATTTT